This TCR beta chain was sequenced in a study of blood T cell repertoires in COVID-19. Study in general: Samples of COVID-19 (acute and convalescent) were obtained from the United States, Italy and Spain.

A single count supports this clone. Looked up from germline, CDR1 is SQVTM and CDR2 is ANQGSEA. The CDR3 spans 11 residues. V lost 6 bases to trimming and J lost 5 bases, with 7 bases between them. This table comes from immunoSEQ multiplex PCR, and its TCRdb copy is limited to in-frame clones, with some not included. The sample holds a few hundred thousand clones, about 80% seen once. V and J are TRBV29-1 and TRBJ2-2; TRBD1 is a possible D gene (6 bases). The clonotype comes from an older man with acute or convalescent COVID-19. What was sequenced was peripheral blood. Here the CDR3 DNA reads TGCAGCGTCCAGGGGACCGGGGAGCTGTTTTTT. Amino acids: CSVQGTGELFF.